This T cell receptor (beta chain) was sequenced in a study of T cells after yellow fever vaccination. Study-level findings and limits: On re-exposure, the response was weaker but peaked faster, at day 5 versus 15. Abundant clonotypes from the bulk population could have been carried over as contaminants into FACS-sorted repertoires.

The 5'RACE template-switching step produced TCR cDNA and added a universal primer site and UMIs. TCRdb itself ran the 5' RACE reads through MiXCR, one entry per CDR3 protein. The table lists 250,000 to 300,000 distinct CDR3 sequences, around 8.6% of them singletons. V was shortened by 1 base and J by 4 bases, with 14 bases between the two germline ends. CDR3 size: 15 residues. The germline V gene encodes CDR1 SGHRS and CDR2 YFSETQ. Regarding this clonotype: No antigen is known for it.

The sequenced sample was CD4+ T cells sorted from PBMCs, obtained 5 days after the yellow fever booster vaccination. The receptor was derived from a man between 18 and 35 years old who received the YFV17D yellow fever vaccine. The chain carries TRBV5-1 and TRBJ1-1; D perhaps matches TRBD1 (6 bases). CDR3 loop: CASSLITGSSTEAFF. In nucleotides, the CDR3 is TGCGCCAGCAGCTTGATTACAGGGAGTTCCACTGAAGCTTTCTTT.